The 27 T cell receptor beta chains reported below all come from one sample, sequenced in a study of blood T cell repertoires in COVID-19. Sequenced by immunoSEQ multiplex PCR; TCRdb stores in-frame clones only, minus some. The sample records some 340,000 clones, about 87% being singletons. Sequenced sample: PBMCs or T cells enriched from blood (not recorded which). Receptor source: a woman in her twenties or thirties who had recovered from COVID-19.

The chain links TRBV24-1 to TRBJ1-2; TRBD1 might be the D (6 bases). CDR1 is KGHDR and CDR2 is SFDVKD in the germline V gene. The germline V and J ends were trimmed by 5 bases and 3 bases, with 18 bases remaining between them. The CDR3 has 16 amino acids. The CDR3 here is CATSGMGTGSDYGYTF. The CDR3 coding sequence is TGTGCCACCAGTGGGATGGGAACAGGGTCCGACTATGGCTACACCTTC.

This clone was counted a single time. V is TRBV2 and J is TRBJ1-1, with D maybe TRBD1 (5 bases). Germline assignment: CDR1 SNHLY and CDR2 FYNNEI. V was shortened by 7 bases and J by 10 bases, with 13 bases between the two germline ends. The CDR3 is made up of 11 amino acids. CDR3 sequence reads: CASTRGVGAFF. CDR3 sequence (DNA): TGTGCCAGCACTAGGGGCGTGGGAGCTTTCTTT.

The CDR3, as DNA: TGTGCCAGCAGCTTAACAGGTCCCTACGAGCAGTACTTC. Encoded protein: CASSLTGPYEQYF. The chain is built from TRBV7-9 and TRBJ2-7; perhaps TRBD1 as D (5 bases). The CDR3 is 13 residues long. The germline CDR1 and CDR2 sequences are SEHNR and FQNEAQ (reference sequence). V was trimmed by 2 bases and J by 2 bases, leaving 7 bases between them.

The chain employs TRBV5-1 and TRBJ2-3, with 9 bases aligning to TRBD2. Losses at the gene ends were 0 bases for V and 0 bases for J; bases not matched to a gene: 8. The V gene's germline CDR1 is SGHRS and CDR2 YFSETQ. The CDR3 runs 18 residues. The CDR3 bases are TGCGCCAGCAGCTTGGAGGGTAGCGGGGGCCTTAGCACAGATACGCAGTATTTT. It yields the protein CASSLEGSGGLSTDTQYF.

This clone was seen a handful of times. The V and J genes are TRBV11-2 and TRBJ2-2; TRBD2 is a possible D gene (6 bases). The CDR3 runs to 17 residues. Trimming took 0 bases from V and 4 from J, leaving 15 bases between them. CDR1 is SGHAT and CDR2 is FQNNGV in the germline V gene. CDR3 DNA: TGTGCCAGCAGCTTAGATCAAGGAGGGGCGGGCACCGGGGAGCTGTTTTTT. Translated: CASSLDQGGAGTGELFF.

The chain employs TRBV5-1 and TRBJ1-2, with TRBD1 matching over 8 bases. The V gene's germline CDR1 is SGHRS and CDR2 YFSETQ. This CDR3 region has 14 residues. V was pared by 6 bases and J by 2 bases, with 6 bases of the junction left unmatched. CDR3 in amino acids: CASNIPGGNYGYTF. The CDR3 coding sequence is TGCGCCAGCAATATTCCAGGGGGCAACTATGGCTACACCTTC.

J is TRBJ2-1 and V is TRBV5-1, with 9 positions matching TRBD1. This CDR3 is 16 amino acids long. The trim removed 4 bases at V and 11 bases at J, leaving 16 bases unmatched. The germline CDR1 and CDR2 sequences are SGHRS and YFSETQ. In DNA, the CDR3 is TGCGCCAGCAGCGCATCCGAGGACAGGGGCCCTGGCAAGCAGTTCTTC. This translates into CASSASEDRGPGKQFF.

The chain couples TRBV7-3 to TRBJ2-7; 7 nucleotides line up with TRBD2. The CDR3 extends over 16 amino acids. CDR1 SGHTA and CDR2 FQGTGA come from the germline V gene. Trimming at V came to 1 base and at J to 1 base, leaving 7 bases not matched to a gene. Here the CDR3 reads CASSLSTSAVSYEQYF. CDR3 in DNA: TGTGCCAGCAGCTTAAGTACTAGCGCGGTATCCTACGAGCAGTACTTC.

This chain connects TRBV3-1 (or the pseudogene TRBV3-2) to TRBJ2-6; D gene ambiguous. V was pared by 0 bases and J by 2 bases, with 11 bases between. This CDR3 spans 17 amino acids. CDR1 and CDR2 from the germline V gene are LGHDT and YNNKEL (reference sequence). Written as DNA, the CDR3 is TGTGCCAGCAGCCAAGATCCGCCAGTAACTGGGGCCAACGTCCTGACTTTC. Its protein product is CASSQDPPVTGANVLTF.

Here the CDR3 DNA reads TGTGCCAGCAGCTTAGGACAGGTGGGACACTACACCTTC. The encoded protein is CASSLGQVGHYTF. The chain links TRBV7-2 to TRBJ1-2, with D possibly matching TRBD1 (6 bases). Trimming cost V 1 base and J 10 bases, with 13 bases left between them. The CDR3 spans 13 residues. Germline loops: CDR1 SGHTA, CDR2 FQGNSA.

This clone has only one observation. This CDR3 is CSVRDTATNEKLFF. In DNA form, the CDR3 reads TGCAGCGTCAGGGATACTGCAACTAATGAAAAACTGTTTTTT. The rearrangement links TRBV29-1 to TRBJ1-4; possible D gene TRBD1, 5 bases. From germline, CDR1 is SQVTM and CDR2 ANQGSEA. The CDR3 runs to 14 residues. With 6 bases removed from V and 0 bases from J, the gap between germline ends came to 11 bases.

This chain links TRBV14 with TRBJ1-2, with D tentatively TRBD1 (5 bases). The CDR3 has 13 residues. CDR1 is SGHDN, CDR2 FVKESK, per germline. The V end lost 0 bases, the J end lost 6 bases, and 8 bases lay between the germline ends. Here the CDR3 DNA reads TGTGCCAGCAGCCAAGAGTTGGGGCATGGCTACACCTTC. Residues: CASSQELGHGYTF.

The genes are TRBV5-8 and TRBJ2-5; no definite D call. The CDR3 is 13 residues long. Trimming stripped 3 bases from V and 13 bases from J, with 19 bases between. The V gene's germline CDR1 is SGHTS and CDR2 YDEGEE. CDR3 DNA: TGTGCCAGCAGCTCAGAACCTAGGTCCCTGCGGTACTTC. Protein sequence: CASSSEPRSLRYF.

This clone has a handful of counts. The chain has TRBV29-1 and TRBJ2-2; D is perhaps TRBD2 (5 bases). Trimming removed 7 bases at V and 2 bases at J, with 11 bases between. From germline, CDR1 is SQVTM and CDR2 ANQGSEA. This CDR3 is 13 amino acids long. The chain's CDR3 is CSAIGINTGELFF. The CDR3 DNA is TGCAGCGCCATCGGGATAAACACCGGGGAGCTGTTTTTT.

The chain has TRBV6-2 or TRBV6-3 and TRBJ1-2; D unresolved. V was shortened by 2 bases and J by 6 bases, with 10 bases between the two germline ends. From germline, CDR1 is MNHEY and CDR2 SVGEGT. The CDR3 runs 13 residues. In DNA, the CDR3 is TGTGCCAGCAGTTACCCTTGGCAGGATGGCTACACCTTC. Translated: CASSYPWQDGYTF.

The gene calls are TRBV28 and TRBJ2-3, with D possibly TRBD1 on 6 matching bases. Trimming took off 1 base at V and 1 base at J, with 9 bases between the two ends. Germline CDR1 and CDR2: MDHEN and SYDVKM. This CDR3 has 15 residues. In DNA form, the CDR3 reads TGTGCCAGCAGTTTATCAGGGGACGGCACAGATACGCAGTATTTT. It is translated as CASSLSGDGTDTQYF.

The chain links TRBV11-3 to TRBJ1-1, with D perhaps TRBD1 (5 bases). This CDR3 has 14 amino acids. The germline gives CDR1 SGHNT, CDR2 YENEEA. V lost 3 bases, J lost 3 bases, and 11 bases lay in between. This CDR3 reads CASSLQGGDTEAFF. The CDR3 bases are TGTGCCAGCAGCTTGCAGGGAGGCGACACTGAAGCTTTCTTT. The full variable domain, its missing parts supplied by reference TRBV11-3 and TRBJ1-1, is EAGVVQSPRYKIIEKKQPVAFWCNPISGHNTLYWYLQNLGQGPELLIRYENEEAVDDSQLPKDRFSAERLKGVDSTLKIQPAELGDSAVYLCASSLQGGDTEAFFGQGTRLTVV.

The J gene is TRBJ1-3, the V gene TRBV29-1; no reliable D call. The V gene lost 2 bases and the J gene lost 3 bases, with 8 bases spanning the gap. Germline CDR1 SQVTM, CDR2 ANQGSEA. The CDR3 is made up of 13 amino acids. Here the CDR3 reads CSVEKGVGNTIYF. In DNA form, the CDR3 reads TGCAGCGTTGAAAAGGGAGTTGGAAACACCATATATTTT.

This sequence joins TRBV5-1 and TRBJ1-2; no firm D call. This CDR3 has 14 amino acids. Germline V CDR1 and CDR2: SGHRS, YFSETQ. The V end lost 0 bases, the J end lost 3 bases, and 9 bases lay between the germline ends. The CDR3 DNA is TGCGCCAGCAGCTTGGTTACGGGGTACTATGGCTACACCTTC. Translated, it gives CASSLVTGYYGYTF.

This clone was observed a single time. CDR3 region: CASSPIYRDNEQYF. For the CDR3, the DNA is TGTGCCAGCAGCCCAATCTACCGGGACAATGAGCAGTACTTC. The V call is TRBV11-1, the J call TRBJ2-7, with a tentative D call TRBD1 (6 bases). The CDR3 loop spans 14 amino acids. The germline gives CDR1 SGHAT, CDR2 FQDESV (reference sequence). The V and J ends lost 5 bases and 7 bases respectively, with 18 bases between them.

The gene calls are TRBV6-1 and TRBJ1-2, with D possibly being TRBD1 (5 bases). This CDR3 contains 14 residues. The V and J ends lost 1 base and 2 bases respectively, with 8 bases between them. Germline V gives CDR1 MNHNS, CDR2 SASEGT. The CDR3 sequence is CASSEGGENYGYTF. The CDR3 DNA sequence: TGTGCCAGCAGTGAAGGGGGGGAAAACTATGGCTACACCTTC.

This rearrangement joins TRBV4-2 to TRBJ1-1; maybe TRBD1 (5 bases). The CDR3 extends over 16 amino acids. Per germline, CDR1 LGHNA and CDR2 YNFKEQ. Trimming took 0 bases from V and 3 from J, leaving 14 bases between them. The CDR3, as DNA: TGTGCCAGCAGCCAAGATCTTCTCAGGGTCGACACTGAAGCTTTCTTT. It codes for CASSQDLLRVDTEAFF.

The V call is TRBV5-1, the J call TRBJ2-3; D might be TRBD1 (6 bases). Germline V lookup: CDR1 SGHRS, CDR2 YFSETQ. The CDR3 contains 14 residues. Trimming removed 4 bases from V and 2 bases from J, with 11 bases in between. The CDR3 region has the DNA TGCGCCAGCAGCATCGGACAGTACACAGATACGCAGTATTTT. This sequence encodes CASSIGQYTDTQYF.

The rearrangement uses TRBV28 and TRBJ2-7, with TRBD2 matching over 10 bases. The J segment lost 4 bases and the V segment lost 6 bases, leaving 15 bases of the junction unmatched. CDR1 and CDR2 from the germline V gene are MDHEN and SYDVKM. The CDR3 is 17 residues long. CDR3 residues: CASSPVGSGGIFYEQYF. The CDR3 bases are TGTGCCAGCAGCCCCGTCGGTAGCGGGGGGATCTTTTACGAGCAGTACTTC.

V and J are TRBV4-1 and TRBJ1-5, with 8 bases aligning to TRBD1. The germline CDR1 and CDR2 sequences are MGHRA and YSYEKL. The CDR3 covers 17 residues. V was clipped by 0 bases and J by 2 bases; unmatched bases: 6. The CDR3 coding sequence is TGCGCCAGCAGCCAAGACCGCACAGGGGGAGGCAATCAGCCCCAGCATTTT. This gives the protein CASSQDRTGGGNQPQHF.

The genes are TRBV18 and TRBJ1-2; weak D call: TRBD1 (6 bases). V dropped 5 bases and J dropped 3 bases, with 13 bases sitting between them. The germline gives CDR1 KGHSH, CDR2 LQKENI. This CDR3 region has 14 residues. DNA for the CDR3: TGTGCCAGCTCAGATACAGGGTTCTACTATGGCTACACCTTC. Protein product: CASSDTGFYYGYTF.

This chain joins TRBV12-3 or TRBV12-4 and TRBJ2-5; TRBD2 matches 7 bases. With 6 bases clipped from V and 5 bases from J, the junction kept 3 bases outside the gene matches. The CDR3 contains 12 residues. CDR3 nucleotide sequence: TGTGCCAGCAGCCCCGGGGGGGAGACCCAGTACTTC. Translation: CASSPGGETQYF.